This TCR beta chain came from a study of T cells in tuberculosis. Study in general: Samples predate treatment or fall within its first 7 days. Study-wide results and limits: Active tuberculosis patients had shorter CDR3-alpha; the beta difference was nonsignificant.

CDR3 size: 14 residues. V gave up 11 bases and J gave up 7 bases; unmatched junction bases: 11. Germline CDR1 and CDR2: MDHEN and SYDVKM. As to this clone: Its antigen remains unknown.

Data came from immunoSEQ multiplex PCR; TCRdb stores just in-frame clones and leaves some out. The sample shows fewer than 40,000 clones, 86% of them seen only once. The time point denotes: new active TB diagnosis, blood taken before or within 7 days of starting treatment. Each patient had positive sputum smear microscopy and/or positive culture. The sequence was obtained from an adult with tuberculosis. Material: PBMCs, obtained at tuberculosis diagnosis. This rearrangement joins TRBV28 to TRBJ1-4; 9 bases align to TRBD1. The CDR3 sequence is CAGQPGTGREKLFF. The CDR3 bases are TGTGCCGGTCAACCCGGGACAGGGCGTGAAAAACTGTTTTTT.